This TCR beta chain was profiled in a study of shared clonotypes between healthy human individuals. Repertoires were generated with immunoSEQ multiplex PCR, while TCRdb's copy carries only in-frame clones and drops some. The sample shows 1 million to 1.2 million clones, approximately 80% of them seen only once. Deletions cut 6 bases from V and 1 base from J, with 9 bases between. CDR1 is SGHTA, CDR2 FQGTGA, per germline. The CDR3 sequence is 13 residues long. J is TRBJ2-5 and V is TRBV7-3; weak D call: TRBD2 (5 bases). What was sequenced was memory CD4+ T cells from PBMCs. Regarding subset: CD45RA-negative fraction. The receptor was derived from a man younger than 35 in good health. Some clones in this sample may be carry-over from other donors' samples. This CDR3 is CASSKRSQETQYF. The CDR3 nucleotides are TGTGCCAGCAGTAAGCGGTCCCAAGAGACCCAGTACTTC.